The 24 T cell receptor beta chains presented below share a single source sample, sequenced in a study of T cell responses to AZD1222 COVID-19 vaccine. This table comes from immunoSEQ multiplex PCR, and its TCRdb copy is limited to in-frame clones, with some not included. This table has 150,000 to 200,000 clones, around 90% appearing once. The specimen was peripheral blood, collected 28 days after the second AZD1222 dose. The source of these receptors is an adult who received the AZD1222 COVID-19 vaccine.

This chain links TRBV6-5 with TRBJ2-2; TRBD2 agrees at 8 bases. CDR3 length: 16 residues. CDR1 and CDR2 from the germline V gene are MNHEY and SVGAGI. J lost 5 bases, V lost 0 bases, and 5 bases had no gene match. CDR3 residues: CASSYSMGGGTGELFF. The CDR3 DNA reads TGTGCCAGCAGTTACTCGATGGGCGGGGGGACCGGGGAGCTGTTTTTT.

The chain employs TRBV7-2 and TRBJ1-3; D ambiguous. CDR3 size: 16 residues. Trimming cost V 4 bases and J 0 bases, with 13 bases left between them. Germline values: CDR1 SGHTA, CDR2 FQGNSA. For the CDR3, the DNA is TGTGCCAGCAGCTATGGGGTCGGCCGCTCTGGAAACACCATATATTTT. Protein product: CASSYGVGRSGNTIYF. Complete variable domain (other parts from reference TRBV7-2 and TRBJ1-3): GAGVSQSPSNKVTEKGKDVELRCDPISGHTALYWYRQSLGQGLEFLIYFQGNSAPDKSGLPSDRFSAERTGGSVSTLTIQRTQQEDSAVYLCASSYGVGRSGNTIYFGEGSWLTVV.

The chain carries TRBV19 and TRBJ2-2, with D possibly being TRBD1 (5 bases). V gave up 9 bases and J gave up 1 base, with 21 bases separating them. The CDR3 spans 17 residues. Germline V lookup: CDR1 LNHDA, CDR2 SQIVND (reference sequence). CDR3 coding DNA: TGTGCCAGCAGGGTGGGCAGGATAGAGGTGAACACCGGGGAGCTGTTTTTT. Its translation: CASRVGRIEVNTGELFF.

The chain has TRBV5-1 and TRBJ1-2, with D perhaps matching TRBD1 (5 bases). Germline V gene lookup returns CDR1 SGHRS and CDR2 YFSETQ. The CDR3 is 17 amino acids. Trimming pared 0 bases from V and 3 bases from J, leaving 18 bases between. The CDR3 DNA reads as TGCGCCAGCAGCTTGGTTAGGGATGGCAGGGTGGACTATGGCTACACCTTC. It encodes CASSLVRDGRVDYGYTF.

The chain combines TRBV23-1 with TRBJ2-3; D remains unclear. TRBV23-1 is flagged as an ORF with uncertain function. This CDR3 region has 13 residues. Trimming removed 0 bases at V and 4 bases at J, with 5 bases between. The CDR3 DNA sequence: TGCGCCAGCAGTCAATCGGACCCAGATACGCAGTATTTT. Translated: CASSQSDPDTQYF.

The J gene is TRBJ1-3, the V gene TRBV15; D uncertain. The CDR3 is 16 amino acids. CDR1 is LNHNV, CDR2 YYDKDF, per germline (reference sequence). The ends were cut back, 0 bases at V and 0 bases at J, with 9 bases in the middle. The CDR3 reads CATSRDLGSSGNTIYF. The CDR3 nucleotides read TGTGCCACCAGCAGAGATCTCGGAAGCTCTGGAAACACCATATATTTT. The full variable domain, completed using reference TRBV15 and TRBJ1-3, is DAMVIQNPRYQVTQFGKPVTLSCSQTLNHNVMYWYQQKSSQAPKLLFHYYDKDFNNEADTPDNFQSRRPNTSFCFLDIRSPGLGDTAMYLCATSRDLGSSGNTIYFGEGSWLTVV.

This chain links TRBV27 with TRBJ2-6; no firm D call. Trimming left V 5 bases short and J 2 bases short, with 10 bases between. The CDR3 length is 15 residues. Germline values: CDR1 MNHEY, CDR2 SMNVEV (reference sequence). CDR3 protein: CASSPDWAGANVLTF. DNA of the CDR3: TGTGCCAGCAGTCCCGACTGGGCTGGGGCCAACGTCCTGACTTTC.

The rearrangement links TRBV2 to TRBJ2-5, with TRBD1 matching over 10 bases. Germline lookup yields CDR1 SNHLY and CDR2 FYNNEI. The CDR3 covers 14 residues. After removal of 6 bases from V and 2 bases from J, the junction contained 3 bases not matched to a gene. In DNA form, the CDR3 reads TGTGCCAGCAGGGTGGACAGGGGGCAAGAGACCCAGTACTTC. Encoded protein: CASRVDRGQETQYF.

This chain joins TRBV28 and TRBJ2-7; a weak D match, TRBD1 (6 bases). From germline, CDR1 is MDHEN and CDR2 SYDVKM. V gave up 5 bases and J gave up 3 bases, with 8 bases separating them. This CDR3 contains 12 residues. The CDR3 DNA is TGTGCCAGCAGTCAACAGGGCTACGAGCAGTACTTC. It codes for CASSQQGYEQYF.

This clone was detected only once. V is TRBV9 and J is TRBJ2-7; D perhaps matches TRBD2 (6 bases). V was pared by 2 bases and J by 1 base, with 13 bases between. Per germline, CDR1 SGDLS and CDR2 YYNGEE. CDR3 size: 15 residues. The CDR3 DNA follows: TGTGCCAGCAGCGTCCTAGCGCACAATTCCTACGAGCAGTACTTC. It codes for CASSVLAHNSYEQYF.

Only one count was recorded for this clone. The chain recombines TRBV7-2 with TRBJ1-4, with D unresolved. Trimming took off 5 bases at V and 8 bases at J, with 21 bases between the two ends. Germline CDR1 is SGHTA and CDR2 is FQGNSA. CDR3 length equals 16 residues. The CDR3 nucleotides are TGTGCCAGCAGCCCCCAAGCCGGTCAGGACGGCGAAAAACTGTTTTTT. As protein: CASSPQAGQDGEKLFF. Variable domain in full (rest from reference TRBV7-2 and TRBJ1-4): GAGVSQSPSNKVTEKGKDVELRCDPISGHTALYWYRQSLGQGLEFLIYFQGNSAPDKSGLPSDRFSAERTGGSVSTLTIQRTQQEDSAVYLCASSPQAGQDGEKLFFGSGTQLSVL.

The rearrangement links TRBV14 to TRBJ2-3; 13 bases line up with TRBD2. V was clipped by 0 bases and J by 5 bases; unmatched bases: 8. The CDR3 sequence is 18 residues long. CDR1 is SGHDN and CDR2 is FVKESK in the germline V gene. CDR3 amino acids: CASSQERTSGSTVDTQYF. CDR3 sequence (DNA): TGTGCCAGCAGCCAAGAACGGACTAGCGGGAGTACAGTAGATACGCAGTATTTT. Drawing the rest from reference TRBV14 and TRBJ2-3, the complete variable domain is EAGVTQFPSHSVIEKGQTVTLRCDPISGHDNLYWYRRVMGKEIKFLLHFVKESKQDESGMPNNRFLAERTGGTYSTLKVQPAELEDSGVYFCASSQERTSGSTVDTQYFGPGTRLTVL.

The chain links TRBV6-5 to TRBJ1-2; 7 bases line up with TRBD1. Germline-derived CDR1 and CDR2 are MNHEY and SVGAGI. Trimming took 5 bases from V and 2 from J; bases not matched to a gene: 8. The CDR3 covers 15 residues. DNA of the CDR3: TGTGCCAGCAGTCCAGGTAGAGGGGGCAACTATGGCTACACCTTC. Amino acid sequence: CASSPGRGGNYGYTF.

This chain connects TRBV13 to TRBJ1-2; no definite D call. The ends were cut back, 5 bases at V and 2 bases at J, with 6 bases in the middle. Germline V gene sequence: CDR1 PRHDT, CDR2 FYEKMQ (reference sequence). The CDR3 is 12 residues long. CDR3 in DNA: TGTGCCAGCAGCCCTGGGAACTATGGCTACACCTTC. Amino acid sequence: CASSPGNYGYTF.

The chain joins TRBV6-5 to TRBJ1-2; D perhaps matches TRBD1 (6 bases). V lost 7 bases, J lost 4 bases, and 13 bases lay in between. Germline loops: CDR1 MNHEY, CDR2 SVGAGI. This CDR3 contains 13 residues. The CDR3 region is CASTRGRIYGYTF. CDR3 coding DNA: TGTGCCAGCACGCGGGGGCGCATCTATGGCTACACCTTC.

The chain recombines TRBV3-1 (or the pseudogene TRBV3-2) with TRBJ1-3; TRBD1 is a possible D gene (6 bases). Germline CDR1 and CDR2: LGHDT and YNNKEL (reference sequence). CDR3 length equals 15 residues. The V and J ends lost 0 bases and 2 bases respectively, with 8 bases between them. CDR3 nucleotide sequence: TGTGCCAGCAGCCAAGAGCACAGGGCTGGAAACACCATATATTTT. Amino acid sequence: CASSQEHRAGNTIYF.

This chain links TRBV21-1 with TRBJ2-3; the tabulated D call, TRBD1, remains unverified against the DNA. TRBV21-1 is flagged as a pseudogene. The CDR3 consists of 14 residues. The CDR3 bases are TGTGCCAGCAGCTCGGGACAAGGCCTTTTAGCGCAGTATTTT. It is translated as CASSSGQGLLAQYF.

J is TRBJ2-2 and V is TRBV5-4, with D tentatively TRBD2 (5 bases). V was cut by 0 bases and J by 2 bases, with 11 bases left in between. This CDR3 comprises 16 residues. Germline-derived CDR1 and CDR2 are SGHNT and YYREEE (reference sequence). DNA for the CDR3: TGTGCCAGCAGCTTGGCTGGGAGAACCAACACCGGGGAGCTGTTTTTT. Translation gives CASSLAGRTNTGELFF.

The chain employs TRBV7-5 and TRBJ1-5; TRBD1, as called in the table, went unchecked against the DNA. TRBV7-5 is a pseudogene segment. This CDR3 has 17 residues. The CDR3: CARSVTGAGRGNQPQHF. CDR3 in DNA: TGTGCCAGAAGCGTTACAGGGGCCGGCCGGGGCAATCAGCCCCAGCATTTT.

This chain connects TRBV4-1 to TRBJ2-7, with D possibly matching TRBD1 (5 bases). Germline V gene sequence: CDR1 MGHRA, CDR2 YSYEKL. Trimming stripped 1 base from V and 2 bases from J, with 12 bases between. There are 15 residues in the CDR3. Written as DNA, the CDR3 is TGCGCCAGCAGCCAAGTGCCAGCGACAGCCTACGAGCAGTACTTC. This sequence encodes CASSQVPATAYEQYF.

This clone was found once. The gene calls are TRBV6-6 and TRBJ1-3; 8 bases match TRBD1. Germline V gene lookup returns CDR1 MNHNY and CDR2 SVGAGI (reference sequence). The J segment lost 0 bases and the V segment lost 7 bases, leaving 5 bases of the junction unmatched. This CDR3 contains 15 residues. The CDR3 DNA reads as TGTGCCAGCATAAGACAGGGGCTCTCTGGAAACACCATATATTTT. It specifies CASIRQGLSGNTIYF.

This clone has more than one count but fewer than ten. This chain connects TRBV3-1 (or the pseudogene TRBV3-2) to TRBJ1-4, with TRBD1 matching 10 bases. Trimming cost V 4 bases and J 8 bases; bases outside gene matches: 7. The germline V gene has CDR1 LGHDT and CDR2 YNNKEL (reference sequence). The CDR3 contains 15 residues. The CDR3 spells CASSLDRGRNEKLFF. CDR3 in DNA: TGTGCCAGCAGCCTCGACAGGGGGCGCAACGAAAAACTGTTTTTT.

The chain joins TRBV18 to TRBJ2-3; D is uncertain. Deletions cut 2 bases from V and 2 bases from J, with 5 bases between. CDR1 and CDR2 (germline): KGHSH, LQKENI. The CDR3 loop spans 13 amino acids. The CDR3: CASSPGVTDTQYF. Here the CDR3 DNA reads TGTGCCAGCTCACCAGGAGTCACAGATACGCAGTATTTT.

The V call is TRBV7-2, the J call TRBJ2-5; a possible D gene is TRBD1 (5 bases). Per the germline V gene, CDR1 is SGHTA and CDR2 is FQGNSA. V was pared by 1 base and J by 5 bases, with 14 bases between. This CDR3 contains 15 residues. The CDR3 DNA follows: TGTGCCAGCAGCTTAGAGGAGTCCAGGGTGGAGACCCAGTACTTC. This codes for CASSLEESRVETQYF.